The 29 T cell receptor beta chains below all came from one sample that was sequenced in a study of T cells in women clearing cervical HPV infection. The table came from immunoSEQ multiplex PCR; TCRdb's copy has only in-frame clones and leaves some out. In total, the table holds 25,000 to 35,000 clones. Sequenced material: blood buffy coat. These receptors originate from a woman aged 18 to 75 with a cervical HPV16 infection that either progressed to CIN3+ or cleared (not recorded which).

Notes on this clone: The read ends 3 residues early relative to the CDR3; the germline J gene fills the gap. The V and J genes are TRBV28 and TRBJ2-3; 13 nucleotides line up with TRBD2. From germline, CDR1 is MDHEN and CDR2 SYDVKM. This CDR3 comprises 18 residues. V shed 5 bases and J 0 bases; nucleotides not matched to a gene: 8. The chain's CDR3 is CASSPRTSGRISTDTQYF. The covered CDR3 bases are TGTGCCAGCAGTCCTAGGACTAGCGGGAGAATCAGCACAGATACG.

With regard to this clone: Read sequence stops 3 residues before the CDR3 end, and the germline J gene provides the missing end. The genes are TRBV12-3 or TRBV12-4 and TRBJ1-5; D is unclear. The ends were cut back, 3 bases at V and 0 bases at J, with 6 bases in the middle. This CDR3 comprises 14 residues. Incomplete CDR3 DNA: TGTGCCAGCAGTTTTCAGAGTAGCAATCAGCCC. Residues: CASSFQSSNQP. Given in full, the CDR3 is CASSFQSSNQPQHF.

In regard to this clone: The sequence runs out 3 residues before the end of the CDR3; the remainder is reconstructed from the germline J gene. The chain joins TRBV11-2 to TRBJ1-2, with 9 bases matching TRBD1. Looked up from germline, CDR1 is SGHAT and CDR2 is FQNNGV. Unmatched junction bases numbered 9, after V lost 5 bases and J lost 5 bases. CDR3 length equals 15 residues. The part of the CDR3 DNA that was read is TGTGCCAGCAGCCCCGGGACAGGGAGCTTATATGGC. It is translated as CASSPGTGSLYG. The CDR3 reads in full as CASSPGTGSLYGYTF.

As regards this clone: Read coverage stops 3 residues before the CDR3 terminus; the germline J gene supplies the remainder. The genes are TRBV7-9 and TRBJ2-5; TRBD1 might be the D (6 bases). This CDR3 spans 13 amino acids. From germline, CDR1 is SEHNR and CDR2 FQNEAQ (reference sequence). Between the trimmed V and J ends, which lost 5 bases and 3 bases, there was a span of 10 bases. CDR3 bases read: TGTGCCAGCAGCCGGACAGAGAAAGAGACC. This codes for CASSRTEKET. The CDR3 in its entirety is CASSRTEKETQYF.

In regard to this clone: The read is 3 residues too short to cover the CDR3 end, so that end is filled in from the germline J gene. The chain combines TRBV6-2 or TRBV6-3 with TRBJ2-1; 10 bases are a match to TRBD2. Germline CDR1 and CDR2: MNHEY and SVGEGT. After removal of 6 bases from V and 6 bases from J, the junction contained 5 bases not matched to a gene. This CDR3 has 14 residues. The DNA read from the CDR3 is TGTGCCAGCAGAGCGGGAGGGCCTTCCAATGAG. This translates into CASRAGGPSNE. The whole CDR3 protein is CASRAGGPSNEQFF.

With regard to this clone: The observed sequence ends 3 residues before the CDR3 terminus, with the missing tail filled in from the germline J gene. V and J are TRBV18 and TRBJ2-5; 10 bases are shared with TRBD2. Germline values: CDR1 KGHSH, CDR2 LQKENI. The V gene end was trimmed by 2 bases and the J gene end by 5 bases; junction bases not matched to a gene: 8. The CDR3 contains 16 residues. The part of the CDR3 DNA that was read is TGTGCCAGCTCACCATCTCTAGCGGGGGAGGTTGAGACC. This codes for CASSPSLAGEVET. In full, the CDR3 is CASSPSLAGEVETQYF.

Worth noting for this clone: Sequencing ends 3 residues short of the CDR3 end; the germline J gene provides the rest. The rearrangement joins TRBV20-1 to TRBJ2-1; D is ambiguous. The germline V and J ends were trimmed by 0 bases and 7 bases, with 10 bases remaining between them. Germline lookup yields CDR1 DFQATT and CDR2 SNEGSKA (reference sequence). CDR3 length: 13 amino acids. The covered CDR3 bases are TGCAGTGCTAGAGAGCTATACGGGAATGAG. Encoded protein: CSARELYGNE. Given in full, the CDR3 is CSARELYGNEQFF.

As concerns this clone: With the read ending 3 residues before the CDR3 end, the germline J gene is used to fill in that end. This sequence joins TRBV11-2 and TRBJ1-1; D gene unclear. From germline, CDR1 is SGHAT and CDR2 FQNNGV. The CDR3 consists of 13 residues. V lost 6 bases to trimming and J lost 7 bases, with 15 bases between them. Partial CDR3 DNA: TGTGCCAGCAGGACCCCGGGGAATAATGAA. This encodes CASRTPGNNE. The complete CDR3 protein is CASRTPGNNEAFF.

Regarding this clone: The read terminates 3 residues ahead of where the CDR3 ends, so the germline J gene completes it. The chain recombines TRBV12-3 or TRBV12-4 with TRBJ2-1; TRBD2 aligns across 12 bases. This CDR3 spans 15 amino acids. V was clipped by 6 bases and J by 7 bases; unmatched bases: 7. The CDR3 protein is CASSSSGGAGNEQFF. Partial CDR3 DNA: TGTGCCAGCAGCTCTAGCGGGGGGGCCGGGAATGAG.

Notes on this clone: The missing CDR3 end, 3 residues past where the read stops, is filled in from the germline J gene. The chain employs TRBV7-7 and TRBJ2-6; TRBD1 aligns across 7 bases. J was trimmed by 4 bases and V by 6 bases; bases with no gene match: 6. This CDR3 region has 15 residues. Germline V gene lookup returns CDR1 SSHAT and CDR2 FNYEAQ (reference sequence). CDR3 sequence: CASSQGGAGANVLTF. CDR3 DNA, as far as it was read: TGTGCCAGCAGTCAAGGGGGCGCCGGGGCCAACGTC.

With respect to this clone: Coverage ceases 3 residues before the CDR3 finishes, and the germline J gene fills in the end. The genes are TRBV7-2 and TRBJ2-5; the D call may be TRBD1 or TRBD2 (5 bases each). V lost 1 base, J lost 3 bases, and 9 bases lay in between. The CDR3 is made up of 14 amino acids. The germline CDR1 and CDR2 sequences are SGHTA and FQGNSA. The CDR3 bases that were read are TGTGCCAGCAGCTTAGTAGAGGGGAAAGAGACC. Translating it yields CASSLVEGKET. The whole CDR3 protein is CASSLVEGKETQYF. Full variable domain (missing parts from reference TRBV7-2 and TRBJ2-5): GAGVSQSPSNKVTEKGKDVELRCDPISGHTALYWYRQSLGQGLEFLIYFQGNSAPDKSGLPSDRFSAERTGGSVSTLTIQRTQQEDSAVYLCASSLVEGKETQYFGPGTRLLVL.

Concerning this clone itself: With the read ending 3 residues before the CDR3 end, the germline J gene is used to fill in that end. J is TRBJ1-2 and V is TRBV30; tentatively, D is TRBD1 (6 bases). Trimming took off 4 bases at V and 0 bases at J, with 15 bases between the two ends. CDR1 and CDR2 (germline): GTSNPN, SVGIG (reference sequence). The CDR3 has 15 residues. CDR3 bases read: TGTGCCTGGATCGCAGGGACAACCACTAACTATGGC. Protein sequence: CAWIAGTTTNYG. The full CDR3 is CAWIAGTTTNYGYTF.

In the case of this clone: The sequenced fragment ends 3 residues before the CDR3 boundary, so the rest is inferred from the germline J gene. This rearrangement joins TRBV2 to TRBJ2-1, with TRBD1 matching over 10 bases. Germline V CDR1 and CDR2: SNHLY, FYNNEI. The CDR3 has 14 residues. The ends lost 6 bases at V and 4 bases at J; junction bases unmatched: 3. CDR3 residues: CASRRDRGYNEQFF. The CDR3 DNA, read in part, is TGTGCCAGCAGGCGGGACAGGGGTTACAATGAG.

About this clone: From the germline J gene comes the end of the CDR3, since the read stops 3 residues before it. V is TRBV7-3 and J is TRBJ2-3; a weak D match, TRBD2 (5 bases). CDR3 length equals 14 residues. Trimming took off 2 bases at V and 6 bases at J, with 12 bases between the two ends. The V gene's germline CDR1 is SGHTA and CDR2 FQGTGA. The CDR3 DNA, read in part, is TGTGCCAGCAGCTTAGTAGCGCCCCGGGATACG. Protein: CASSLVAPRDT. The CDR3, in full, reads CASSLVAPRDTQYF.

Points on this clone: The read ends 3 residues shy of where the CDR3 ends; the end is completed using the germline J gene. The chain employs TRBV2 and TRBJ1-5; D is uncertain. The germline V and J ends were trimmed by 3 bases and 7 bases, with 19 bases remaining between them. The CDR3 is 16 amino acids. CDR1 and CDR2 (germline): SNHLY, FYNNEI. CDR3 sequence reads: CASSEDAGLTRQPQHF. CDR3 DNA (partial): TGTGCCAGCAGTGAGGACGCGGGCCTAACACGGCAGCCC.

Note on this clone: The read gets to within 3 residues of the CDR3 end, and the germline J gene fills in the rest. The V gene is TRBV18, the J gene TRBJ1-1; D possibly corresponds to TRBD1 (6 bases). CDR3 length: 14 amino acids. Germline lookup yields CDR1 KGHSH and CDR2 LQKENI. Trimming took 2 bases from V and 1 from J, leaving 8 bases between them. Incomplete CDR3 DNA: TGTGCCAGCTCACCAGGACAGAGGAACACTGAA. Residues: CASSPGQRNTE. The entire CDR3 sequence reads CASSPGQRNTEAFF. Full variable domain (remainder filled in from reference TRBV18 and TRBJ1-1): NAGVMQNPRHLVRRRGQEARLRCSPMKGHSHVYWYRQLPEEGLKFMVYLQKENIIDESGMPKERFSAEFPKEGPSILRIQQVVRGDSAAYFCASSPGQRNTEAFFGQGTRLTVV.

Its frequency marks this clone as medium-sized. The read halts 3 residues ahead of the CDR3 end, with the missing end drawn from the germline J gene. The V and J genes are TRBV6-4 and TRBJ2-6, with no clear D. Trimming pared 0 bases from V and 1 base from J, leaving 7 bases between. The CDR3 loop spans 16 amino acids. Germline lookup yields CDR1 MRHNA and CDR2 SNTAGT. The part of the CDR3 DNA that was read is TGTGCCAGCAGTGACTCGACTGGATCTGGGGCCAACGTC. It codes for CASSDSTGSGANV. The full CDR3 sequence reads CASSDSTGSGANVLTF.

The DNA read from the CDR3 is TGTGCCAGCAGCTTGCTAGCGGGAGCCAATGAG. Its translation is CASSLLAGANE. The complete CDR3 protein is CASSLLAGANEQFF. The V and J genes are TRBV11-2 and TRBJ2-1, with TRBD2 matching 10 bases. The CDR3 extends 3 residues past the end of the read, so its final part is completed from the germline J gene. The CDR3 contains 14 residues. V lost 3 bases, J lost 6 bases, and 2 bases stayed unmatched. Germline CDR1 is SGHAT and CDR2 is FQNNGV.

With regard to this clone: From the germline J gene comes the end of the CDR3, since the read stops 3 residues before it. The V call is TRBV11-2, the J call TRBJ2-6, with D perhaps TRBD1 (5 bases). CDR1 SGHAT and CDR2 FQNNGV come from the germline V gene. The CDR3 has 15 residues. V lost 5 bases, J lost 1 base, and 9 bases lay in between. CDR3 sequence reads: CASSGRESGANVLTF. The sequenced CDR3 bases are TGTGCCAGCAGCGGCAGGGAATCTGGGGCCAACGTC.

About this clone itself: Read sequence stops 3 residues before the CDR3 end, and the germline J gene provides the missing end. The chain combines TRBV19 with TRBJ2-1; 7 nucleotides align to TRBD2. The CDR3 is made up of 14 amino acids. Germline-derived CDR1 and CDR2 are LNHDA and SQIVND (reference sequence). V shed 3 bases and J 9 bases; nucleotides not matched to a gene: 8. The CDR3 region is CASSIAAGVSEQFF. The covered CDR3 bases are TGTGCCAGTAGTATCGCGGCGGGAGTCAGTGAG.

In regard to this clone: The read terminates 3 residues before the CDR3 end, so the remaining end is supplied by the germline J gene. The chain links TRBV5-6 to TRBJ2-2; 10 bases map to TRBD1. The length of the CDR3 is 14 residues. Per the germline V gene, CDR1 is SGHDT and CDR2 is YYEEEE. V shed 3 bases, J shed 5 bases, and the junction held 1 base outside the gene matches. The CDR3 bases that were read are TGTGCCAGCAGCTGGGACAGGGGAACCGGGGAG. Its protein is CASSWDRGTGE. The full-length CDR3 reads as CASSWDRGTGELFF.

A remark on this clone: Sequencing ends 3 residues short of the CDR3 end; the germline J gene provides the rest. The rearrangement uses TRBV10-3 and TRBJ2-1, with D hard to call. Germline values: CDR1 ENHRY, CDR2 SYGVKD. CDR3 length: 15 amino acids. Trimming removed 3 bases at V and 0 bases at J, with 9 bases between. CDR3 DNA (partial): TGTGCCATCAGTGACCACCTAGACTCCTACAATGAG. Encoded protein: CAISDHLDSYNE. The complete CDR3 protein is CAISDHLDSYNEQFF.

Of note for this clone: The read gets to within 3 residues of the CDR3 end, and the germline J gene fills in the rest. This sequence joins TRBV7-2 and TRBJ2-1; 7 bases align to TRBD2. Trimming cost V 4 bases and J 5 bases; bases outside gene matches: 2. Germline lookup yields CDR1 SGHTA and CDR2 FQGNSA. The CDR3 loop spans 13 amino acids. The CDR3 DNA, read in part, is TGTGCCAGCAGCTCGCGGGGGAACAATGAG. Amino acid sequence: CASSSRGNNE. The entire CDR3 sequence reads CASSSRGNNEQFF.

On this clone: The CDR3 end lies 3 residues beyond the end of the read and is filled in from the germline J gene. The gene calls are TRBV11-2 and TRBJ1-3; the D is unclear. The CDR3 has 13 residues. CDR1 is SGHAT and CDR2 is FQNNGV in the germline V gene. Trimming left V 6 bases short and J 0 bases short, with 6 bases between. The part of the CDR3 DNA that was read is TGTGCCAGCAGACTGAACTCTGGAAACACC. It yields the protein CASRLNSGNT. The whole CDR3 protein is CASRLNSGNTIYF.

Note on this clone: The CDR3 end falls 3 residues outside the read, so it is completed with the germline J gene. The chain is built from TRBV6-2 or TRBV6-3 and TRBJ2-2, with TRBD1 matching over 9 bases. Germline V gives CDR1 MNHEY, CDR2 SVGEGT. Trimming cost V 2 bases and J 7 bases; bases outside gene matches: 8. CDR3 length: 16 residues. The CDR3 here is CASSYQPGQGFGELFF. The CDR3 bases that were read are TGTGCCAGCAGTTACCAGCCCGGACAGGGGTTCGGGGAG.

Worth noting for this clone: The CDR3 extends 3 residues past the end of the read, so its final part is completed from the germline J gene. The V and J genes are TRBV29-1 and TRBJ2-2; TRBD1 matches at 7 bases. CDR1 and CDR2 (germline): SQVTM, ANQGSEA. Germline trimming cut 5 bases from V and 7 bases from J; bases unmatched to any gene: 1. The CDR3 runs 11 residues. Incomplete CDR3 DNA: TGCAGCGTTTCAGGGGGCGGGGAG. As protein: CSVSGGGE. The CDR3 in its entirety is CSVSGGGELFF.

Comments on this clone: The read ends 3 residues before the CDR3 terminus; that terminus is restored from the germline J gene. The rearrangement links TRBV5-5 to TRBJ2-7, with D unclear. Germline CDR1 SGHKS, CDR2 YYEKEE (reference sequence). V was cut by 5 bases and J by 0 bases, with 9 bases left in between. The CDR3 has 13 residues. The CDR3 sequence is CASRTTGSYEQYF. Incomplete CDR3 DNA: TGTGCCAGCAGAACAACGGGCTCCTACGAG.

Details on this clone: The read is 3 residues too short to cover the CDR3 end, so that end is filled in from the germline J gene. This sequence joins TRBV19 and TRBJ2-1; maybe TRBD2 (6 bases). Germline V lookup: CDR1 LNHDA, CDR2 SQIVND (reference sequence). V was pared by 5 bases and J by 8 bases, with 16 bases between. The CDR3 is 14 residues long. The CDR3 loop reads CASSLASGLYEQFF. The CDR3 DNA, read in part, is TGTGCCAGTAGTCTAGCGAGCGGGCTTTATGAG.

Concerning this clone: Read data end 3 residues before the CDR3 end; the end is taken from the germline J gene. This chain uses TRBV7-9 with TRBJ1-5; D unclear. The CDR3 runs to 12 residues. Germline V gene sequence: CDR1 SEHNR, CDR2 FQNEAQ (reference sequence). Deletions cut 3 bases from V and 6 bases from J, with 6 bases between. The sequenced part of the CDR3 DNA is TGTGCCAGCAGCTTTTCGGGTCAGCCC. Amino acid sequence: CASSFSGQP. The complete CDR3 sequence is CASSFSGQPQHF.